This T cell receptor beta chain came from a study of a mutant IDH1 vaccine in newly diagnosed glioma. For the study at large: Vaccines were first given 4-6 weeks after radiotherapy alone, or with temozolomide cycles. There were approximately 60% males and around 38% females among treated patients, whose mean age was approximately 44 years.

TCRdb's copy holds only in-frame clones and misses some; the assay was immunoSEQ multiplex PCR. The table has tens of thousands of clones, about four fifths seen once. In germline, CDR1 is SNHLY, CDR2 FYNNEI. CDR3 size: 16 residues. J lost 8 bases, V lost 7 bases, and 11 bases had no gene match. The time point was: week 23, last vaccination. The content of each vaccine dose was 300 ug of mutant IDH1 20-mer peptide, and topical imiquimod accompanied it. Overall study findings and caveats: Pseudoprogression appears to have had no connection to changes in top peripheral T cell clonotypes.

Comments on this clone: What it binds is unknown.

The sequence was collected from a man in his forties or fifties with glioma. The chain combines TRBV2 with TRBJ1-4; the match to TRBD1 covers 12 bases. The sample in question was PBMCs, obtained from a glioma patient whose treatment included an IDH1 peptide vaccine. The CDR3 bases are TGTGCCAGCAAATTTTGGCTTGGGACAGGGGGCGAAAAACTGTTTTTT. This translates into CASKFWLGTGGEKLFF.